Presented here are 32 T cell receptor beta chains from one specimen sequenced in a study of shared clonotypes between healthy human individuals. CD45RO-negative cells were positively selected for CCR7, leaving out terminally differentiated effector memory CD45RA+ cells. Clones were sequenced by immunoSEQ multiplex PCR, and TCRdb holds only the in-frame ones, with some missing. The sample has about 600,000 clones; nearly 97% are singletons. The sample was naive CD8+ T cells sorted from blood. All receptors derive from a woman aged 25 to 45 in good health.

The V and J genes are TRBV28 and TRBJ1-3, with 7 bases matching TRBD1. Germline assignment: CDR1 MDHEN and CDR2 SYDVKM. The CDR3 sequence is 15 residues long. Trimming removed 7 bases from V and 2 bases from J; junction bases left unmatched: 8. The CDR3 here is CASTHGTAPGNTIYF. CDR3 nucleotides: TGTGCCAGCACACACGGGACAGCGCCTGGAAACACCATATATTTT.

The gene calls are TRBV27 and TRBJ2-2; no reliable D call. V was shortened by 0 bases and J by 4 bases, with 12 bases between the two germline ends. Germline V gene lookup returns CDR1 MNHEY and CDR2 SMNVEV (reference sequence). This CDR3 spans 16 amino acids. The CDR3 spells CASSLSPNVGTGELFF. The CDR3 bases are TGTGCCAGCAGTTTATCCCCTAACGTTGGCACCGGGGAGCTGTTTTTT.

The CDR3 region is CASSDEAGGPYNEQFF. CDR3 nucleotide sequence: TGTGCCAGCAGTGATGAAGCGGGAGGGCCTTACAATGAGCAGTTCTTC. This chain joins TRBV9 and TRBJ2-1, with TRBD2 identical over 10 bases. The V gene end was trimmed by 5 bases and the J gene end by 4 bases; junction bases not matched to a gene: 9. The CDR3 spans 16 residues. Per the germline V gene, CDR1 is SGDLS and CDR2 is YYNGEE.

This clone came up once. The rearrangement links TRBV28 to TRBJ2-1; possible D gene TRBD2, 6 bases. Germline CDR1 and CDR2: MDHEN and SYDVKM. The CDR3 length is 14 residues. Trimming pared 0 bases from V and 7 bases from J, leaving 10 bases between. Written as DNA, the CDR3 is TGTGCCAGCAGTTTATGGCTAGCGCGAAATGAGCAGTTCTTC. This translates into CASSLWLARNEQFF.

This clone was recorded once. The chain couples TRBV27 to TRBJ1-1, with 7 positions matching TRBD1. CDR3 size: 14 residues. Unmatched junction bases numbered 3, after V lost 4 bases and J lost 1 base. Per the germline V gene, CDR1 is MNHEY and CDR2 is SMNVEV (reference sequence). CDR3 in amino acids: CASSWDSTNTEAFF. CDR3 DNA sequence: TGTGCCAGCAGTTGGGACAGTACGAACACTGAAGCTTTCTTT.

In its sample, this clone was seen a few times. The chain carries TRBV28 and TRBJ1-5, with D hard to call. CDR1 is MDHEN and CDR2 is SYDVKM in the germline V gene. The V end lost 6 bases, the J end lost 5 bases, and 11 bases lay between the germline ends. The CDR3 sequence is 13 residues long. In DNA form, the CDR3 reads TGTGCCAGCAGCCGAAAACCCCATCAGCCCCAGCATTTT. This translates into CASSRKPHQPQHF.

The J gene is TRBJ2-7, the V gene TRBV10-2; 8 nucleotides line up with TRBD2. The CDR3 is made up of 15 amino acids. V lost 3 bases to trimming and J lost 3 bases; unmatched junction nucleotides: 7. Per the germline V gene, CDR1 is WSHSY and CDR2 is SAAADI. CDR3 sequence (DNA): TGCGCCAGCAGTGATGAAGCGGGAGTGGTCTACGAGCAGTACTTC. It specifies CASSDEAGVVYEQYF.

The rearrangement joins TRBV10-1 to TRBJ1-1; 7 nucleotides align to TRBD1. In germline, CDR1 is WNHNN, CDR2 SYGVQD (reference sequence). The V and J ends lost 6 bases and 4 bases, in that order; junction bases with no gene match: 8. CDR3 length equals 14 residues. The CDR3 sequence is CASSLTGVATEAFF. The CDR3 DNA is TGCGCCAGCAGCCTTACAGGGGTGGCCACTGAAGCTTTCTTT.

The chain joins TRBV29-1 to TRBJ2-1; D could derive from TRBD1 or TRBD2 (5 bases each). This CDR3 has 12 residues. With 3 bases removed from V and 9 bases from J, the gap between germline ends came to 12 bases. Germline values: CDR1 SQVTM, CDR2 ANQGSEA. The CDR3 loop reads CSVDLGVGEQFF. The CDR3 region has the DNA TGCAGCGTTGACTTGGGGGTCGGTGAGCAGTTCTTC.

This CDR3 reads CASSPTVGYTGELFF. The CDR3 coding sequence is TGCGCCAGCAGCCCGACGGTAGGGTACACCGGGGAGCTGTTTTTT. V gene TRBV4-1 combines with J gene TRBJ2-2, with no clear D. This CDR3 is 15 amino acids long. Looked up from germline, CDR1 is MGHRA and CDR2 is YSYEKL. Trimming cost V 4 bases and J 3 bases, with 12 bases left between them.

This chain's CDR3 is CASSALNTEAFF. CDR3 DNA sequence: TGTGCCAGCAGCGCCCTGAACACTGAAGCTTTCTTT. This rearrangement joins TRBV9 to TRBJ1-1; no reliable D call. Per germline, CDR1 SGDLS and CDR2 YYNGEE. V lost 3 bases to trimming and J lost 0 bases, with 3 bases between them. The CDR3 length is 12 residues.

The chain uses TRBV11-2 and TRBJ2-1; 7 bases fit TRBD1. V lost 5 bases to trimming and J lost 2 bases; unmatched junction nucleotides: 15. Germline CDR1 and CDR2: SGHAT and FQNNGV. The CDR3 is made up of 18 amino acids. CDR3 region: CASSGNGLRGPPYNEQFF. DNA of the CDR3: TGTGCCAGCAGCGGAAACGGCTTGAGGGGGCCCCCCTACAATGAGCAGTTCTTC. The full variable domain, in which reference TRBV11-2 and TRBJ2-1 provide the parts outside the CDR3, is EAGVAQSPRYKIIEKRQSVAFWCNPISGHATLYWYQQILGQGPKLLIQFQNNGVVDDSQLPKDRFSAERLKGVDSTLKIQPAKLEDSAVYLCASSGNGLRGPPYNEQFFGPGTRLTVL.

This chain uses TRBV28 with TRBJ2-3; 7 nucleotides align to TRBD2. V was clipped by 6 bases and J by 2 bases; unmatched bases: 17. Germline loops: CDR1 MDHEN, CDR2 SYDVKM. This CDR3 has 18 residues. CDR3 nucleotide sequence: TGTGCCAGCAGCGGCGGGAGTCCATTTGGGGAATTCACAGATACGCAGTATTTT. Amino acids: CASSGGSPFGEFTDTQYF. Based on the CDR3 plus reference TRBV28 and TRBJ2-3, the full variable domain is DVKVTQSSRYLVKRTGEKVFLECVQDMDHENMFWYRQDPGLGLRLIYFSYDVKMKEKGDIPEGYSVSREKKERFSLILESASTNQTSMYLCASSGGSPFGEFTDTQYFGPGTRLTVL.

The chain couples TRBV27 to TRBJ1-5; D is unresolved. Per the germline V gene, CDR1 is MNHEY and CDR2 is SMNVEV (reference sequence). The length of the CDR3 is 13 residues. Trimming left V 6 bases short and J 4 bases short, with 10 bases between. CDR3 amino acids: CASRDGLNQPQHF. Here the CDR3 DNA reads TGTGCCAGCAGGGACGGATTAAATCAGCCCCAGCATTTT.

V gene TRBV7-9 combines with J gene TRBJ2-5; D is perhaps TRBD1 or TRBD2 (5 bases each). Trimming took off 5 bases at V and 5 bases at J, with 18 bases between the two ends. The germline V gene encodes CDR1 SEHNR and CDR2 FQNEAQ (reference sequence). This CDR3 region has 15 residues. As DNA, the CDR3 is TGTGCCAGCAGCCCCGCCCGGGGCCAACCGGAGACCCAGTACTTC. Translated, it gives CASSPARGQPETQYF.

V and J are TRBV11-2 and TRBJ2-7, with 13 bases matching TRBD2. Trimming cost V 1 base and J 3 bases; bases outside gene matches: 9. CDR1 and CDR2 from the germline V gene are SGHAT and FQNNGV. CDR3 length equals 18 residues. The CDR3 protein is CASSLALGLAGVGYEQYF. As DNA, the CDR3 is TGTGCCAGCAGCTTAGCCCTAGGACTAGCGGGAGTGGGCTACGAGCAGTACTTC.

J is TRBJ2-5 and V is TRBV27; 12 nucleotides align to TRBD2. Trimming cost V 4 bases and J 5 bases; bases outside gene matches: 5. The V gene's germline CDR1 is MNHEY and CDR2 SMNVEV (reference sequence). CDR3 size: 15 residues. The CDR3: CASSYSTSGSETQYF. Here the CDR3 DNA reads TGTGCCAGCAGTTATTCGACTAGCGGGAGTGAGACCCAGTACTTC.

This sequence joins TRBV5-6 and TRBJ2-1, with 9 bases matching TRBD2. The germline V gene has CDR1 SGHDT and CDR2 YYEEEE. This CDR3 is built from 16 residues. The V and J ends lost 0 bases and 4 bases, in that order; junction bases with no gene match: 5. The CDR3 DNA sequence: TGTGCCAGCAGCTTGGCACTAGCGGGCGCTTACAATGAGCAGTTCTTC. This gives the protein CASSLALAGAYNEQFF.

The chain has TRBV9 and TRBJ2-7; 9 bases match TRBD2. Germline V gene lookup returns CDR1 SGDLS and CDR2 YYNGEE. Trimming removed 3 bases from V and 6 bases from J; junction bases left unmatched: 7. This CDR3 contains 14 residues. CDR3 amino acids: CASSGIAGAGEQYF. Written as DNA, the CDR3 is TGTGCCAGCAGCGGAATAGCGGGAGCTGGCGAGCAGTACTTC. The full variable domain, with the rest looked up from reference TRBV9 and TRBJ2-7, is DSGVTQTPKHLITATGQRVTLRCSPRSGDLSVYWYQQSLDQGLQFLIQYYNGEERAKGNILERFSAQQFPDLHSELNLSSLELGDSALYFCASSGIAGAGEQYFGPGTRLTVT.

A remark on this clone: This sample includes further DNA sequences coding for the same CDR3. The chain uses TRBV27 and TRBJ2-2; D unresolved. The ends were cut back, 3 bases at V and 6 bases at J, with 2 bases in the middle. CDR3 length: 11 residues. CDR1 and CDR2 from the germline V gene are MNHEY and SMNVEV (reference sequence). The CDR3 spells CASSLSGELFF. The CDR3, as DNA: TGTGCCAGCAGTTTGTCCGGGGAGCTGTTTTTT.

The chain uses TRBV5-6 and TRBJ1-1; D gene ambiguous. The germline V gene has CDR1 SGHDT and CDR2 YYEEEE. With 0 bases removed from V and 4 bases from J, the gap between germline ends came to 13 bases. There are 15 residues in the CDR3. The CDR3: CASSLDGTRATEAFF. CDR3 in DNA: TGTGCCAGCAGCTTGGATGGTACGCGGGCCACTGAAGCTTTCTTT.

V is TRBV4-1 and J is TRBJ1-2; D is undetermined. V lost 4 bases to trimming and J lost 0 bases, with 12 bases between them. The CDR3 is made up of 15 amino acids. Germline values: CDR1 MGHRA, CDR2 YSYEKL. DNA of the CDR3: TGCGCCAGCAGCCGCGGAATCGAAGCTAACTATGGCTACACCTTC. Translated: CASSRGIEANYGYTF.

The CDR3 DNA reads as TGTGCCAGCAGCTTAATACTAGCCGACACAGATACGCAGTATTTT. Translation gives CASSLILADTDTQYF. The V call is TRBV7-2, the J call TRBJ2-3, with D maybe TRBD2 (6 bases). Trimming cost V 2 bases and J 2 bases, with 11 bases left between them. CDR1 is SGHTA, CDR2 FQGNSA, per germline. The CDR3 consists of 15 residues.

This chain uses TRBV2 with TRBJ2-7; 9 bases line up with TRBD2. The CDR3 is 15 residues long. CDR1 is SNHLY, CDR2 FYNNEI, per germline. With 3 bases clipped from V and 3 bases from J, the junction kept 6 bases outside the gene matches. The CDR3: CASSEQLAGYYEQYF. As DNA, the CDR3 is TGTGCCAGCAGTGAGCAGCTAGCGGGATACTACGAGCAGTACTTC. Based on the CDR3 plus reference TRBV2 and TRBJ2-7, the full variable domain is EPEVTQTPSHQVTQMGQEVILRCVPISNHLYFYWYRQILGQKVEFLVSFYNNEISEKSEIFDDQFSVERPDGSNFTLKIRSTKLEDSAMYFCASSEQLAGYYEQYFGPGTRLTVT.

The chain combines TRBV6-5 with TRBJ2-7; TRBD2 matches at 9 bases. J was trimmed by 7 bases and V by 4 bases; bases with no gene match: 14. The CDR3 length is 16 residues. Germline V lookup: CDR1 MNHEY, CDR2 SVGAGI. For the CDR3, the DNA is TGTGCCAGCAGTTCCTGTACGAGCGGGAGGTGTGGAGAGCAGTACTTC. Translating it yields CASSSCTSGRCGEQYF.

This sequence joins TRBV6-1 and TRBJ2-1; TRBD2 matches at 9 bases. V lost 2 bases to trimming and J lost 6 bases; unmatched junction nucleotides: 2. CDR1 and CDR2 from the germline V gene are MNHNS and SASEGT. This CDR3 is 14 amino acids long. CDR3 loop: CASSELAGLNEQFF. Written as DNA, the CDR3 is TGTGCCAGCAGTGAACTAGCGGGACTCAATGAGCAGTTCTTC.

V gene TRBV9 combines with J gene TRBJ2-6; 13 positions match TRBD2. Germline lookup yields CDR1 SGDLS and CDR2 YYNGEE. The CDR3 contains 22 residues. Trimming at V came to 3 bases and at J to 0 bases, leaving 15 bases not matched to a gene. CDR3 in amino acids: CASSATGTSGTTHLSGANVLTF. CDR3 DNA: TGTGCCAGCAGCGCAACCGGGACTAGCGGGACGACCCACCTCTCTGGGGCCAACGTCCTGACTTTC. Complete variable domain (other parts from reference TRBV9 and TRBJ2-6): DSGVTQTPKHLITATGQRVTLRCSPRSGDLSVYWYQQSLDQGLQFLIQYYNGEERAKGNILERFSAQQFPDLHSELNLSSLELGDSALYFCASSATGTSGTTHLSGANVLTFGAGSRLTVL.

This chain joins TRBV5-1 and TRBJ1-2; 9 bases agree with TRBD1. After removal of 3 bases from V and 8 bases from J, the junction contained 11 bases not matched to a gene. CDR1 and CDR2 from the germline V gene are SGHRS and YFSETQ. The CDR3 covers 15 residues. The DNA of the CDR3 is TGCGCCAGCAGCTGGGGGACAGGGCCCTTGGGGGGCTACACCTTC. Its protein product is CASSWGTGPLGGYTF.

V and J are TRBV2 and TRBJ2-5; D remains ambiguous. The germline CDR1 and CDR2 sequences are SNHLY and FYNNEI. The CDR3 extends over 16 amino acids. Deletions cut 3 bases from V and 1 base from J, with 15 bases between. DNA for the CDR3: TGTGCCAGCAGTGATGATCTCCAGGAGTTCCAAGAGACCCAGTACTTC. Its translation: CASSDDLQEFQETQYF.

The gene calls are TRBV7-8 and TRBJ2-5, with no clear D. Germline V gene lookup returns CDR1 SGHVS and CDR2 FQNEAQ. CDR3 length equals 17 residues. The germline V and J ends were trimmed by 1 base and 2 bases, with 17 bases remaining between them. The CDR3 bases are TGTGCCAGCAGCTTAGATCTTCGTCCCACACCGCAAGAGACCCAGTACTTC. Amino acids: CASSLDLRPTPQETQYF.

This clone is a singleton in its sample. The chain has TRBV6-5 and TRBJ2-2; a weak D match, TRBD1 (5 bases). Germline-derived CDR1 and CDR2 are MNHEY and SVGAGI. Trimming left V 0 bases short and J 7 bases short, with 9 bases between. The CDR3 contains 14 residues. The CDR3 DNA is TGTGCCAGCAGTTACTCGGGGCTGAGCGGGGAGCTGTTTTTT. Translation: CASSYSGLSGELFF.

Here the CDR3 reads CASSFQQANNQPQHF. In nucleotides, the CDR3 is TGTGCCAGCAGTTTCCAACAGGCAAACAATCAGCCCCAGCATTTT. The V call is TRBV27, the J call TRBJ1-5; a possible D gene is TRBD1 (5 bases). The CDR3 has 15 residues. Germline CDR1 reads MNHEY; CDR2 reads SMNVEV (reference sequence). The germline V and J ends were trimmed by 3 bases and 3 bases, with 12 bases remaining between them.